What follows are 15 T cell receptor beta chains derived from one specimen sequenced in a study of T-cell reconstitution after alpha-beta-depleted transplantation in children. Unique molecular identifiers featured in how the TCRbeta library was prepared. A single record per CDR3 protein comes from TCRdb applying MiXCR to the PCR reads. Altogether a few hundred thousand distinct CDR3 sequences are present, 11% being singletons, with the ten largest covering less than 25%. The sample consisted of peripheral blood, taken 180 days after TCRalphabeta/CD19-depleted stem cell transplant. These receptors originate from a male patient aged 2-10 years who had a stem cell transplant for chronic granulomatous disease, so the T cells may come from the graft donor.

This clonotype was seen repeatedly, ten times or more. V gene TRBV9 combines with J gene TRBJ2-5; D not resolved. CDR3 length: 13 residues. The V end lost 3 bases, the J end lost 5 bases, and 11 bases lay between the germline ends. CDR1 is SGDLS, CDR2 YYNGEE, per germline. The CDR3: CASSAALRETQYF. The CDR3 nucleotides read TGTGCCAGCAGCGCGGCACTCCGTGAGACCCAGTACTTC.

In its sample, this clonotype was seen a few times. The chain joins TRBV29-1 to TRBJ2-1; D is possibly TRBD2 (6 bases). V was clipped by 4 bases and J by 7 bases, with 11 bases between them. Germline V lookup: CDR1 SQVTM, CDR2 ANQGSEA. This CDR3 contains 12 residues. CDR3 DNA: TGCAGCGTTGTTGAACTAGCAAATGAGCAGTTCTTC. Protein sequence: CSVVELANEQFF.

The sample holds a few counts of this clonotype. The rearrangement uses TRBV5-1 and TRBJ2-7, with 9 bases that match TRBD2. The germline CDR1 and CDR2 sequences are SGHRS and YFSETQ. After removal of 0 bases from V and 6 bases from J, the junction contained 10 bases not matched to a gene. This CDR3 is 16 amino acids long. CDR3 in DNA: TGCGCCAGCAGCTTGGGAAATAGCGGGAGTCTCGTCGAGCAGTACTTC. This sequence encodes CASSLGNSGSLVEQYF. Together with reference TRBV5-1 and TRBJ2-7, the CDR3 gives the full variable domain: KAGVTQTPRYLIKTRGQQVTLSCSPISGHRSVSWYQQTPGQGLQFLFEYFSETQRNKGNFPGRFSGRQFSNSRSEMNVSTLELGDSALYLCASSLGNSGSLVEQYFGPGTRLTVT.

This chain uses TRBV12-3 or TRBV12-4 with TRBJ2-1; 11 nucleotides agree with TRBD2. Trimming cost V 5 bases and J 7 bases; bases outside gene matches: 16. This CDR3 has 18 residues. The CDR3 reads CASSPDPLAGGPSNEQFF. Here the CDR3 DNA reads TGTGCCAGCAGTCCAGACCCTTTAGCGGGAGGGCCGTCAAATGAGCAGTTCTTC.

This clonotype has ten or more counts. This rearrangement joins TRBV5-5 to TRBJ2-3; D may be TRBD1 (5 bases). CDR1 and CDR2 from the germline V gene are SGHKS and YYEKEE (reference sequence). This CDR3 is 15 amino acids long. The V gene lost 1 base and the J gene lost 6 bases, with 15 bases spanning the gap. As DNA, the CDR3 is TGTGCCAGCAGCTTGAATGGGCAGGGCGGTGATACGCAGTATTTT. Its translation is CASSLNGQGGDTQYF.

There are many counts of this clonotype. The CDR3 loop is CASSDVLGKGETPSTDTQYF. The DNA for the CDR3 is TGTGCCAGCAGCGACGTACTGGGGAAAGGGGAAACTCCTAGCACAGATACGCAGTATTTT. This chain connects TRBV11-1 to TRBJ2-3, with D perhaps matching TRBD1 (5 bases). V was pared by 5 bases and J by 0 bases, with 27 bases between. Germline V gene lookup returns CDR1 SGHAT and CDR2 FQDESV (reference sequence). This CDR3 has 20 amino acids.

As regards this clonotype: This may come from a read error, since a much larger clone is one base off. The V call is TRBV12-3 or TRBV12-4, the J call TRBJ2-7; perhaps D is TRBD1 or TRBD2 (5 bases each). This CDR3 region has 11 residues. Here the CDR3 DNA reads TGTGCCAGCAAAGAGGGGTCCGAGCGGTACTTC. Its translation: CASKEGSERYF.

This chain joins TRBV23-1 and TRBJ1-4, with 7 nucleotides matching TRBD1. TRBV23-1 carries the ORF label, with uncertain function. The CDR3 sequence is 18 residues long. V trimming: 4 bases; J trimming: 6 bases; junction bases outside the gene matches: 17. The CDR3 DNA reads as TGCGCCAGCAGTCCGGACAGGATGGTCCCAGGCGATCATGAAAAACTGTTTTTT. Translated, it gives CASSPDRMVPGDHEKLFF.

This clonotype was observed many times. This chain connects TRBV12-3 or TRBV12-4 to TRBJ2-3; the match to TRBD1 covers 9 bases. The CDR3 runs 17 residues. J gave up 2 bases and V 5 bases, and 11 bases lay outside the gene matches. CDR3 protein: CASSPRTGVTFTDTQYF. The CDR3 coding sequence is TGTGCCAGCAGTCCCAGGACAGGGGTAACATTCACAGATACGCAGTATTTT.

This clonotype was observed at least ten times. The V call is TRBV12-3 or TRBV12-4, the J call TRBJ2-3, with TRBD2 matching over 13 bases. V shed 6 bases and J 2 bases; nucleotides not matched to a gene: 8. The CDR3 consists of 17 residues. The CDR3 sequence: CASRTIGLAGATDTQYF. For the CDR3, the DNA is TGTGCCAGCAGGACCATCGGACTAGCGGGGGCCACAGATACGCAGTATTTT.

This clonotype was recorded many times. This sequence joins TRBV28 and TRBJ2-2, with 8 bases fitting TRBD1. Germline CDR1 reads MDHEN; CDR2 reads SYDVKM. With 7 bases clipped from V and 0 bases from J, the junction kept 7 bases outside the gene matches. The CDR3 totals 16 residues. CDR3 in amino acids: CASTYQGASNTGELFF. DNA for the CDR3: TGTGCCAGCACTTACCAGGGGGCTTCGAACACCGGGGAGCTGTTTTTT.

This clonotype was counted ten times or more. This rearrangement joins TRBV6-2 or TRBV6-3 to TRBJ1-5; 11 bases line up with TRBD1. With 4 bases clipped from V and 3 bases from J, the junction kept 5 bases outside the gene matches. This CDR3 has 16 amino acids. Per germline, CDR1 MNHEY and CDR2 SVGEGT. The CDR3 here is CASSLRTGGFNQPQHF. The CDR3 DNA follows: TGTGCCAGCAGTTTACGGACAGGGGGCTTCAATCAGCCCCAGCATTTT.

This clonotype showed up many times. The CDR3: CASRPIGASNKDEQFF. DNA for the CDR3: TGTGCCAGCAGGCCGATCGGGGCTAGCAATAAGGATGAGCAGTTCTTC. The chain is built from TRBV2 and TRBJ2-1; D is possibly TRBD1 or TRBD2 (5 bases each). The CDR3 is made up of 16 amino acids. Per the germline V gene, CDR1 is SNHLY and CDR2 is FYNNEI. Trimming left V 6 bases short and J 8 bases short, with 23 bases between.

This clonotype was counted at least ten times. The chain employs TRBV18 and TRBJ2-1; D may be TRBD1 (6 bases). Trimming pared 0 bases from V and 7 bases from J, leaving 7 bases between. Germline loops: CDR1 KGHSH, CDR2 LQKENI. The CDR3 consists of 13 residues. The DNA of the CDR3 is TGTGCCAGCTCACCACCGGGACATAATGAGCAGTTCTTC. Translation gives CASSPPGHNEQFF. Drawing the rest from reference TRBV18 and TRBJ2-1, the complete variable domain is NAGVMQNPRHLVRRRGQEARLRCSPMKGHSHVYWYRQLPEEGLKFMVYLQKENIIDESGMPKERFSAEFPKEGPSILRIQQVVRGDSAAYFCASSPPGHNEQFFGPGTRLTVL.

At least ten counts were recorded for this clonotype. The J gene is TRBJ2-5, the V gene TRBV12-3 or TRBV12-4, with 15 positions matching TRBD2. With 6 bases clipped from V and 7 bases from J, the junction kept 15 bases outside the gene matches. This CDR3 region has 18 residues. The CDR3 reads CASSGGLAGGVGGWTQYF. The CDR3 coding sequence is TGTGCCAGCAGCGGAGGACTAGCGGGAGGGGTCGGCGGGTGGACCCAGTACTTC.